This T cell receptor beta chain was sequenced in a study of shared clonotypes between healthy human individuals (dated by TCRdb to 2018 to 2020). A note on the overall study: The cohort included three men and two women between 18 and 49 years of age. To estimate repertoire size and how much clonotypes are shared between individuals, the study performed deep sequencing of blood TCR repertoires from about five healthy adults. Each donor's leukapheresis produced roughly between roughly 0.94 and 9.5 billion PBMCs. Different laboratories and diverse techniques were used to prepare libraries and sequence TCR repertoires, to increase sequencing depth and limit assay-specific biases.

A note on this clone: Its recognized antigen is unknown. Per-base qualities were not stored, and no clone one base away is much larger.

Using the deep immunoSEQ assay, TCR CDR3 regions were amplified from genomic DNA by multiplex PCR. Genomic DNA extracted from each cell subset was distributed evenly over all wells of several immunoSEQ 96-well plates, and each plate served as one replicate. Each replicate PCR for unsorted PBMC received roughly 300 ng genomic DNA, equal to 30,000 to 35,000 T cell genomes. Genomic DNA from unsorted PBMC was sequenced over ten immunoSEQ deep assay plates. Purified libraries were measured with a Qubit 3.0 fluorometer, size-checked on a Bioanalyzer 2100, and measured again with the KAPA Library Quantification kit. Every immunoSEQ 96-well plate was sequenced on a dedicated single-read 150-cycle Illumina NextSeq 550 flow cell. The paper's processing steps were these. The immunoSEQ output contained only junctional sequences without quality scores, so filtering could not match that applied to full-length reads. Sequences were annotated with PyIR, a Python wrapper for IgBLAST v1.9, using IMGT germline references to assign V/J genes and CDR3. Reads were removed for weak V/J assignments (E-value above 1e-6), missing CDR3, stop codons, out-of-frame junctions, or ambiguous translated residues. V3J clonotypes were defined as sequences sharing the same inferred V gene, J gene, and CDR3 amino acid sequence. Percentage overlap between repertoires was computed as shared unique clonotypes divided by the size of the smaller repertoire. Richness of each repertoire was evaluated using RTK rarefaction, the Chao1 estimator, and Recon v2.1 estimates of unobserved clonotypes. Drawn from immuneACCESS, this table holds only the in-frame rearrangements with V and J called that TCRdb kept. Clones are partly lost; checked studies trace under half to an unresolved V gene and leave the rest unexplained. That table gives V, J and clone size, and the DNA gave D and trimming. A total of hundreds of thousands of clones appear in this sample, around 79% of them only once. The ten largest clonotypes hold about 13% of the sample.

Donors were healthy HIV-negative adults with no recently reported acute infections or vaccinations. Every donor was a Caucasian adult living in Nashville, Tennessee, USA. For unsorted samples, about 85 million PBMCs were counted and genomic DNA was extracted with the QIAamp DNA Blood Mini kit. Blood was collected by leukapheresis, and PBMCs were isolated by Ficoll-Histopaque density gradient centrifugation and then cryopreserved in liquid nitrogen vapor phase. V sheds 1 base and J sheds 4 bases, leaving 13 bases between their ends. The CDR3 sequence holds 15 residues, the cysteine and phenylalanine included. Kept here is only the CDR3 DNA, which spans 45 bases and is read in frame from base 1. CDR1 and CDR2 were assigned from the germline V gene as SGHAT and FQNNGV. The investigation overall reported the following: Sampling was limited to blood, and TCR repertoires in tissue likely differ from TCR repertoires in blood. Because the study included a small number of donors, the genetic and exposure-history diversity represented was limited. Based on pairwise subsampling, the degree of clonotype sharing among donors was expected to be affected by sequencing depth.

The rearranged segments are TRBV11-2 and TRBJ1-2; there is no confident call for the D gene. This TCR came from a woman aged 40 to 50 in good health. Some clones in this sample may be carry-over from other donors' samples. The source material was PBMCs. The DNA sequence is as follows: TGTGCCAGCAGCTTAGGACCTGGTCGGATCTATGGCTACACCTTC. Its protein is CASSLGPGRIYGYTF.